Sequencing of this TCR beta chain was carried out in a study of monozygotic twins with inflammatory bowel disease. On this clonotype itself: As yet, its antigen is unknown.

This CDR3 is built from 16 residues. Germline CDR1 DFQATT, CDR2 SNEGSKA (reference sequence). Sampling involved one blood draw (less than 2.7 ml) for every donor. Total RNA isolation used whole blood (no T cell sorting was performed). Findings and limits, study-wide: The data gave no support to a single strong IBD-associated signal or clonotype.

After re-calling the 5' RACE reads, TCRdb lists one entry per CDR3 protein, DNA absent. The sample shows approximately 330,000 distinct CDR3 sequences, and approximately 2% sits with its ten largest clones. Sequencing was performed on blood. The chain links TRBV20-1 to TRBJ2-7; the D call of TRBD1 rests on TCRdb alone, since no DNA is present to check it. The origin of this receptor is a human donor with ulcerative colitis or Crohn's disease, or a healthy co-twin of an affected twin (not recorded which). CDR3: CSARWMGGGVSYEQYF.